Below are 8 T cell receptor beta chains sequenced from a single sample in a study of T-cell reconstitution after alpha-beta-depleted transplantation in children. Preparation of the TCRbeta library used unique molecular identifiers. TCRdb processed the PCR reads anew with MiXCR; each CDR3 protein has one entry. The sample has around 270,000 distinct CDR3 sequences, around 9.1% seen once. Sequencing was performed on PBMCs, taken before TCRalphabeta/CD19-depleted stem cell transplant. The receptors here all came from a boy less than two years old with acute myeloid leukemia, due to receive a stem cell transplant.

This chain uses TRBV20-1 with TRBJ2-5; D is unresolved. Looked up from germline, CDR1 is DFQATT and CDR2 is SNEGSKA (reference sequence). The CDR3 loop spans 13 amino acids. Trimming took 5 bases from V and 1 from J, leaving 11 bases between them. The DNA for the CDR3 is TGCAGTGCTGAGCGACGGACCCAAGAGACCCAGTACTTC. Its protein product is CSAERRTQETQYF.

The gene calls are TRBV11-2 and TRBJ2-7; 14 bases line up with TRBD2. This CDR3 has 15 amino acids. Germline lookup yields CDR1 SGHAT and CDR2 FQNNGV. Trimming took 6 bases from V and 5 from J; bases not matched to a gene: 6. The CDR3 reads CASRQGLAGVNEQYF. The CDR3, as DNA: TGTGCCAGCAGGCAGGGACTAGCGGGAGTCAACGAGCAGTACTTC.

Details on this clonotype: A much larger clonotype is one base distant, so this may be a read error. The CDR3 loop reads CASSLPLGQRSSYNEQFF. DNA of the CDR3: TGCGCCAGCAGCCTCCCCCTCGGACAGAGGAGCTCCTACAATGAGCAGTTCTTC. The V and J genes are TRBV5-1 and TRBJ2-1; TRBD1 might be the D (6 bases). From germline, CDR1 is SGHRS and CDR2 YFSETQ. This CDR3 comprises 18 residues. V was trimmed by 4 bases and J by 0 bases, leaving 20 bases between them.

The chain couples TRBV20-1 to TRBJ1-5, with 8 bases identical to TRBD1. Per germline, CDR1 DFQATT and CDR2 SNEGSKA (reference sequence). J gave up 2 bases and V 3 bases, and 6 bases lay outside the gene matches. This CDR3 is built from 15 residues. CDR3 residues: CSASSTGARNQPQHF. The CDR3 nucleotides are TGCAGTGCTAGCTCGACAGGGGCCCGCAATCAGCCCCAGCATTTT.

This clonotype was detected ten times or more. V usage is TRBV7-3 and J usage is TRBJ2-2; D is undetermined. In germline, CDR1 is SGHTA, CDR2 FQGTGA. The CDR3 has 16 residues. The V gene lost 2 bases and the J gene lost 1 base, with 11 bases spanning the gap. CDR3 protein: CASSLQYRGNTGELFF. The CDR3 DNA follows: TGTGCCAGCAGCTTACAATACCGAGGGAACACCGGGGAGCTGTTTTTT.

Ten or more counts support this clonotype. The CDR3 DNA sequence: TGTGCCAGCAGCTTGACAGGCTACTATGGCTACACCTTC. Protein: CASSLTGYYGYTF. V gene TRBV5-5 combines with J gene TRBJ1-2, with D possibly being TRBD1 (5 bases). V shed 1 base and J shed 3 bases, with 7 bases lying between them. CDR3 length: 13 residues. Per germline, CDR1 SGHKS and CDR2 YYEKEE (reference sequence).

At least ten counts were recorded for this clonotype. The gene calls are TRBV7-9 and TRBJ2-3; 10 bases match TRBD2. The CDR3 totals 15 residues. V shed 2 bases and J 5 bases; nucleotides not matched to a gene: 4. The germline V gene has CDR1 SEHNR and CDR2 FQNEAQ (reference sequence). The CDR3, as DNA: TGTGCCAGCAGCTTAAGCGGGAGGGCCAAAGATACGCAGTATTTT. Its protein product is CASSLSGRAKDTQYF.

This clonotype was picked up many times. The chain recombines TRBV3-1 with TRBJ2-7; possibly TRBD2 for D (5 bases). This CDR3 is 14 amino acids long. Germline CDR1 and CDR2: LGHDT and YNNKEL (reference sequence). V lost 1 base and J 2 bases, leaving 9 bases between the germline ends. The CDR3 loop reads CASSQAGVAYEQYF. The DNA for the CDR3 is TGTGCCAGCAGCCAAGCCGGGGTCGCCTACGAGCAGTACTTC.